These 3 T cell receptor beta chains originate from one sample sequenced in a study of T cell changes during pregnancy in multiple sclerosis. TCRdb's copy holds only in-frame clones and misses some; the assay was immunoSEQ multiplex PCR. The table records 90,000 to 120,000 clones, approximately 90% of them present only once. The material sequenced was peripheral blood, taken after pregnancy. The receptors come from a female donor with multiple sclerosis, enrolled in a pregnancy study.

The chain uses TRBV18 and TRBJ2-1, with D tentatively TRBD1 (6 bases). In germline, CDR1 is KGHSH, CDR2 LQKENI. The CDR3 sequence is 12 residues long. V gave up 3 bases and J gave up 16 bases, with 16 bases separating them. The DNA of the CDR3 is TGTGCCAGCTCACCGTTGACAGGCGTCGTTTTCTTC. It encodes CASSPLTGVVFF.

J is TRBJ2-7 and V is TRBV7-2; maybe TRBD1 (5 bases). The CDR3 contains 14 residues. Germline CDR1 and CDR2: SGHTA and FQGNSA. Trimming shortened V by 0 bases and J by 2 bases, and 8 bases separated the two germline ends. The CDR3 region is CASSLARQPYEQYF. As DNA, the CDR3 is TGTGCCAGCAGCTTAGCGAGACAGCCCTACGAGCAGTACTTC. The whole variable domain, filled in from reference TRBV7-2 and TRBJ2-7, reads GAGVSQSPSNKVTEKGKDVELRCDPISGHTALYWYRQSLGQGLEFLIYFQGNSAPDKSGLPSDRFSAERTGGSVSTLTIQRTQQEDSAVYLCASSLARQPYEQYFGPGTRLTVT.

The chain combines TRBV30 with TRBJ1-5; no reliable D call. Germline values: CDR1 GTSNPN, CDR2 SVGIG (reference sequence). The CDR3 sequence is 13 residues long. V shed 1 base and J shed 7 bases, with 11 bases lying between them. In nucleotides, the CDR3 is TGTGCCTGGAGTGGGGCAATTAGGCAGCCCCAGCATTTT. Protein product: CAWSGAIRQPQHF.